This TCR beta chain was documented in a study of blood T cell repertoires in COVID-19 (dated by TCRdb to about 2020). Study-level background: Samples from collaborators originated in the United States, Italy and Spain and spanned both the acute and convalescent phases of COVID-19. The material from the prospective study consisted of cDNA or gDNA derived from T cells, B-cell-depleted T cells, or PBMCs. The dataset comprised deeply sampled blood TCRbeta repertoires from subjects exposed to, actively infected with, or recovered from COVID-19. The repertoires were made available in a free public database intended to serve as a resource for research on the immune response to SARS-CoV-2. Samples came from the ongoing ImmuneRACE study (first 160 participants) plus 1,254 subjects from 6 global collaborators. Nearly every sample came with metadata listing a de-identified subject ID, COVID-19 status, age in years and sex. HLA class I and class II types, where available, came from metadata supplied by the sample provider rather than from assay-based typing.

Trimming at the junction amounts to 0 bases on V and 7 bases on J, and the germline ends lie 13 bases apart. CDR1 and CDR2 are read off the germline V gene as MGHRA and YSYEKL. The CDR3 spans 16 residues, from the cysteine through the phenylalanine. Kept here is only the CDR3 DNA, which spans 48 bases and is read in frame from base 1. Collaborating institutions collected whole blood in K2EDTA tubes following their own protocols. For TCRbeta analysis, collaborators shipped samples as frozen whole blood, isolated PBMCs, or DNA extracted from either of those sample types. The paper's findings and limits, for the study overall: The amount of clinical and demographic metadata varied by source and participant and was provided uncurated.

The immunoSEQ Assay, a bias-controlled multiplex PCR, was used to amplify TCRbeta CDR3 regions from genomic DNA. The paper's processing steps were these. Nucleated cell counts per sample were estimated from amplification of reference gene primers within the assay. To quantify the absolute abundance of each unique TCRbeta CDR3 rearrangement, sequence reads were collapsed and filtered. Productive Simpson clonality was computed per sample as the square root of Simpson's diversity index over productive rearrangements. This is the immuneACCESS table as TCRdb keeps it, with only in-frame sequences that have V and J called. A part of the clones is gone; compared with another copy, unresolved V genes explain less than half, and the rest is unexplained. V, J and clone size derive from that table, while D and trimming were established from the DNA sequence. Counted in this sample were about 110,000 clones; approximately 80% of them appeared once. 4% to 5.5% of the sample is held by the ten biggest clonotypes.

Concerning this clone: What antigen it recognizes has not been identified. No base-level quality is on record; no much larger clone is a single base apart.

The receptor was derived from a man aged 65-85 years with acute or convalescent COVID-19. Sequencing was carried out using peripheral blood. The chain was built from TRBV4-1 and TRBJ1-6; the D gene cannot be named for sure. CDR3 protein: CASSQEIGGVNSPLHF. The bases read TGCGCCAGCAGCCAAGAAATCGGCGGAGTAAATTCACCCCTCCACTTT.